This passage covers 20 T cell receptor beta chains from one sample sequenced in a study of T-cell reconstitution after alpha-beta-depleted transplantation in children. This sample's TCRbeta library carried unique molecular identifier barcodes. TCRdb re-analysed the PCR reads in MiXCR, keeping a single row per CDR3 protein. Counted here are 200,000 to 300,000 distinct CDR3 sequences, about 24% occurring once; the ten biggest clones make up 4.8%. The sequenced sample was PBMCs, mostly from graft donor cells, obtained 360 days after TCRalphabeta/CD19-depleted stem cell transplant. These receptors were taken from a female patient between 2 and 15 years old who had a stem cell transplant for congenital amegakaryocytic thrombocytopenia, so the T cells may come from the graft donor.

The chain has TRBV12-3 or TRBV12-4 and TRBJ2-1; 7 bases match TRBD2. There are 15 residues in the CDR3. V shed 5 bases, J shed 2 bases, and the junction held 6 bases outside the gene matches. The CDR3 DNA is TGTGCCAGCAGTCCGAGCGCGGGAGCCTACAATGAGCAGTTCTTC. This encodes CASSPSAGAYNEQFF.

This clonotype appeared a few times. V is TRBV7-6 and J is TRBJ1-4, with TRBD1 identical over 9 bases. V lost 8 bases, J lost 0 bases, and 13 bases stayed unmatched. Germline-derived CDR1 and CDR2 are SGHVS and FNYEAQ. CDR3 length: 18 amino acids. CDR3: CASPPGQGTGATNEKLFF. The CDR3 DNA reads as TGTGCCAGCCCCCCGGGACAGGGAACGGGGGCAACTAATGAAAAACTGTTTTTT.

The CDR3 DNA is TGCAGCGCCGAGGGACTAGCGGAAGAGACCCAGTACTTC. This sequence encodes CSAEGLAEETQYF. This chain links TRBV29-1 with TRBJ2-5; 11 bases are shared with TRBD2. J was trimmed by 3 bases and V by 7 bases; bases with no gene match: 4. Germline loops: CDR1 SQVTM, CDR2 ANQGSEA. The CDR3 covers 13 residues.

This clonotype was observed a handful of times. This chain connects TRBV7-2 to TRBJ1-3; tentative D call: TRBD1 (5 bases). CDR3 size: 15 residues. Trimming took off 1 base at V and 2 bases at J, with 9 bases between the two ends. CDR1 is SGHTA, CDR2 FQGNSA, per germline. The CDR3 is CASSLGGKAGNTIYF. CDR3 nucleotide sequence: TGTGCCAGCAGCTTAGGGGGGAAAGCTGGAAACACCATATATTTT.

This clonotype has a single count. The rearrangement links TRBV27 to TRBJ2-3; TRBD1 aligns across 7 bases. CDR3 length equals 15 residues. J gave up 4 bases and V 5 bases, and 9 bases lay outside the gene matches. The germline V gene has CDR1 MNHEY and CDR2 SMNVEV (reference sequence). CDR3 nucleotides: TGTGCCAGCAGTCACGCCAGGGGGATCGCAGATACGCAGTATTTT. Amino acids: CASSHARGIADTQYF.

The rearrangement uses TRBV20-1 and TRBJ2-5, with D possibly called TRBD1 or TRBD2 (5 bases each). V was cut by 3 bases and J by 0 bases, with 14 bases left in between. The CDR3 totals 15 residues. The germline V gene encodes CDR1 DFQATT and CDR2 SNEGSKA (reference sequence). The CDR3 DNA follows: TGCAGTGCTAGGGGGGTAGTGATAGACCAAGAGACCCAGTACTTC. Translated, it gives CSARGVVIDQETQYF.

The chain employs TRBV3-1 and TRBJ1-2; no reliable D call. Trimming left V 1 base short and J 4 bases short, with 10 bases between. Germline lookup yields CDR1 LGHDT and CDR2 YNNKEL (reference sequence). This CDR3 region has 14 residues. The CDR3 sequence is CASSQVSGFYGYTF. Here the CDR3 DNA reads TGTGCCAGCAGCCAAGTGTCCGGATTCTATGGCTACACCTTC.

The V call is TRBV5-1, the J call TRBJ2-2, with D perhaps matching TRBD1 (6 bases). V lost 7 bases to trimming and J lost 4 bases, with 20 bases between them. Germline V gene data show CDR1 as SGHRS and CDR2 as YFSETQ. The CDR3 has 16 residues. CDR3 residues: CASSYPPGRGTGELFF. In DNA form, the CDR3 reads TGCGCCAGCTCCTACCCACCGGGCAGGGGCACCGGGGAGCTGTTTTTT. The complete variable domain, with remaining parts taken from reference TRBV5-1 and TRBJ2-2, reads KAGVTQTPRYLIKTRGQQVTLSCSPISGHRSVSWYQQTPGQGLQFLFEYFSETQRNKGNFPGRFSGRQFSNSRSEMNVSTLELGDSALYLCASSYPPGRGTGELFFGEGSRLTVL.

This clonotype was found many times. The CDR3 is CASSQGVPNTGELFF. CDR3 nucleotides: TGTGCCAGCAGCCAAGGGGTCCCGAACACCGGGGAGCTGTTTTTT. This chain connects TRBV4-2 to TRBJ2-2, with D uncertain. V was cut by 1 base and J by 0 bases, with 6 bases left in between. This CDR3 has 15 residues. In germline, CDR1 is LGHNA, CDR2 YNFKEQ.

This clonotype was picked up a small number of times. The chain is built from TRBV20-1 and TRBJ1-4; D unresolved. V lost 3 bases and J lost 4, with 9 bases in between. The germline gives CDR1 DFQATT, CDR2 SNEGSKA (reference sequence). The CDR3 extends over 13 amino acids. CDR3 in DNA: TGCAGTGCTAGTTCGAGCCTTAATGAAAAACTGTTTTTT. It translates to CSASSSLNEKLFF.

Ten or more counts support this clonotype. The chain links TRBV6-2 or TRBV6-3 to TRBJ2-7; possible D gene TRBD2, 7 bases. The CDR3 is 13 amino acids. V was shortened by 6 bases and J by 3 bases, with 12 bases between the two germline ends. Germline V gene data show CDR1 as MNHEY and CDR2 as SVGEGT. CDR3 sequence reads: CASRGGGFYEQYF. As DNA, the CDR3 is TGTGCCAGCAGAGGGGGGGGATTCTACGAGCAGTACTTC.

The chain couples TRBV7-8 to TRBJ2-7; 7 nucleotides line up with TRBD2. V lost 2 bases, J lost 4 bases, and 17 bases stayed unmatched. CDR1 SGHVS and CDR2 FQNEAQ come from the germline V gene. The CDR3 covers 18 residues. The CDR3 loop is CASSLSPQRETVAYEQYF. The CDR3 DNA reads as TGTGCCAGCAGCTTAAGTCCCCAGCGGGAAACGGTAGCGTACGAGCAGTACTTC. The whole variable domain, remainder taken from reference TRBV7-8 and TRBJ2-7, is GAGVSQSPRYKVAKRGQDVALRCDPISGHVSLFWYQQALGQGPEFLTYFQNEAQLDKSGLPSDRFFAERPEGSVSTLKIQRTQQEDSAVYLCASSLSPQRETVAYEQYFGPGTRLTVT.

This clonotype showed up just a few times. V and J are TRBV18 and TRBJ1-6, with D maybe TRBD1 (5 bases). V lost 5 bases, J lost 7 bases, and 15 bases lay in between. Germline lookup yields CDR1 KGHSH and CDR2 LQKENI. The CDR3 has 15 amino acids. The CDR3 loop reads CASSSQGYVNSPLHF. CDR3 coding DNA: TGTGCCAGCTCATCTCAGGGATACGTGAATTCACCCCTCCACTTT.

The V and J genes are TRBV20-1 and TRBJ1-3; D ambiguous. The CDR3 is made up of 14 amino acids. Germline V gene lookup returns CDR1 DFQATT and CDR2 SNEGSKA (reference sequence). V was clipped by 1 base and J by 0 bases, with 7 bases between them. The CDR3 spells CSARGYYSGNTIYF. CDR3 nucleotide sequence: TGCAGTGCTAGAGGATACTACTCTGGAAACACCATATATTTT.

The table lists this clonotype with a few counts. V usage is TRBV5-1 and J usage is TRBJ2-1, with unresolved D. Trimming took 1 base from V and 0 from J, leaving 8 bases between them. CDR1 and CDR2 (germline): SGHRS, YFSETQ. The CDR3 sequence is 15 residues long. CDR3 amino acids: CASSLPRISYNEQFF. CDR3 coding DNA: TGCGCCAGCAGCTTGCCTCGGATCTCCTACAATGAGCAGTTCTTC.

This clonotype was observed a few times. The rearrangement links TRBV7-9 to TRBJ2-7, with D maybe TRBD1 (6 bases). The CDR3 extends over 16 amino acids. V gave up 4 bases and J gave up 1 base, with 17 bases separating them. Germline V gene data show CDR1 as SEHNR and CDR2 as FQNEAQ (reference sequence). The CDR3 sequence: CASSWMDRTGSYEQYF. The CDR3 DNA follows: TGTGCCAGCAGCTGGATGGACAGAACGGGATCCTACGAGCAGTACTTC.

This chain links TRBV5-1 with TRBJ2-5, with TRBD2 identical over 8 bases. The CDR3 sequence is 14 residues long. After removal of 3 bases from V and 1 base from J, the junction contained 2 bases not matched to a gene. Germline V gene data show CDR1 as SGHRS and CDR2 as YFSETQ. The CDR3 is CASSSGGFQETQYF. The CDR3, as DNA: TGCGCCAGCAGCTCGGGGGGGTTCCAAGAGACCCAGTACTTC.

This clonotype was found a few times. The rearrangement links TRBV5-1 to TRBJ2-1; 9 bases fit TRBD2. V gave up 0 bases and J gave up 5 bases; unmatched junction bases: 12. Germline lookup yields CDR1 SGHRS and CDR2 YFSETQ. The CDR3 runs 18 residues. CDR3 coding DNA: TGCGCCAGCAGCTTGGTTCTAGCGGGGTGGGGCCCGGACAATGAGCAGTTCTTC. It yields the protein CASSLVLAGWGPDNEQFF.

This clonotype has just a few counts. This chain uses TRBV6-2 or TRBV6-3 with TRBJ1-1; 8 positions agree with TRBD1. Unmatched junction bases numbered 8, after V lost 6 bases and J lost 5 bases. Germline V CDR1 and CDR2: MNHEY, SVGEGT. The CDR3 spans 14 residues. The CDR3, as DNA: TGTGCCAGCAGAAGACGACAGGGGAGGACTGAAGCTTTCTTT. It yields the protein CASRRRQGRTEAFF.

This clonotype was observed at least ten times. The V gene is TRBV9, the J gene TRBJ1-5, with unresolved D. With 4 bases removed from V and 2 bases from J, the gap between germline ends came to 19 bases. This CDR3 region has 17 residues. Germline-derived CDR1 and CDR2 are SGDLS and YYNGEE. CDR3 protein: CASSPRAAGRGNQPQHF. Here the CDR3 DNA reads TGTGCCAGCAGCCCTCGTGCCGCTGGGCGCGGCAATCAGCCCCAGCATTTT.